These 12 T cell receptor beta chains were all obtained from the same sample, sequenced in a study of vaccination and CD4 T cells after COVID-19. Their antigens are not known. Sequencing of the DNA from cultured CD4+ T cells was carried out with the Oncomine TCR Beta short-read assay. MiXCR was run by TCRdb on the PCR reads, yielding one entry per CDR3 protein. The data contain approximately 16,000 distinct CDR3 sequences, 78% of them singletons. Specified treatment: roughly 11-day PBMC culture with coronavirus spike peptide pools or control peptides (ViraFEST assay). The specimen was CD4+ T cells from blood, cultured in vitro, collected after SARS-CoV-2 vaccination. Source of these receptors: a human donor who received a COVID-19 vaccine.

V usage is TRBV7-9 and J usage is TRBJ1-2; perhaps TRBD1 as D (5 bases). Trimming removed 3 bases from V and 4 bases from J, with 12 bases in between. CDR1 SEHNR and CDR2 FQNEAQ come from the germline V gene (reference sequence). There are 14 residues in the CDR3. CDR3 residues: CASSFGGGIYGYTF. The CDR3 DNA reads TGTGCCAGCAGCTTCGGGGGGGGAATCTATGGCTACACCTTC.

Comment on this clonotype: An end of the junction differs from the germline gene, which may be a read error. The CDR3 nucleotides read TGTGCCAGTAGTGTTACCGGGACAGACTACGAGCGGTACTTC. Translated, it gives CASSVTGTDYERYF. V usage is TRBV19 and J usage is TRBJ2-7, with 7 bases fitting TRBD1. Germline V gene lookup returns CDR1 LNHDA and CDR2 SQIVND (reference sequence). The CDR3 spans 14 residues. The full variable domain, in which reference TRBV19 and TRBJ2-7 provide the parts outside the CDR3, is DGGITQSPKYLFRKEGQNVTLSCEQNLNHDAMYWYRQDPGQGLRLIYYSQIVNDFQKGDIAEGYSVSREKKESFPLTVTSAQKNPTAFYLCASSVTGTDYERYFGPGTRLTVT.

The CDR3 nucleotides are TGTGCCAGCGGGCTGGTAGAGGAGCAGTTCTTC. Translated, it gives CASGLVEEQFF. This sequence joins TRBV12-3 or TRBV12-4 and TRBJ2-1; D unresolved. Trimming took 8 bases from V and 10 from J, leaving 12 bases between them. The CDR3 length is 11 residues.

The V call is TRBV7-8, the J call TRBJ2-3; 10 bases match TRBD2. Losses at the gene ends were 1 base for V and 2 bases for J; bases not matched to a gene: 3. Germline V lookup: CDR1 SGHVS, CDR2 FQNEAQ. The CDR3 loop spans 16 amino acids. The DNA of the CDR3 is TGTGCCAGCAGCTTAGTCACTAGCGGGGCCACAGATACGCAGTATTTT. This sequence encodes CASSLVTSGATDTQYF.

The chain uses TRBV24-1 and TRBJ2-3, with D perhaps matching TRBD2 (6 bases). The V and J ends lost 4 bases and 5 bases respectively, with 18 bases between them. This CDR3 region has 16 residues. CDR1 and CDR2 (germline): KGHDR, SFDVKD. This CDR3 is CATSDLSGTGGDTQYF. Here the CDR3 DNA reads TGTGCCACCAGTGACCTATCCGGGACTGGGGGAGATACGCAGTATTTT.

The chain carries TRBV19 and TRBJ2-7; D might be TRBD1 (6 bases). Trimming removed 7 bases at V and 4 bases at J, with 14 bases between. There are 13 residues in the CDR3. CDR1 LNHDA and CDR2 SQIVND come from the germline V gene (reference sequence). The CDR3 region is CASTPQGKYEQYF. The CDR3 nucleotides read TGTGCCAGTACCCCCCAGGGGAAATACGAGCAGTACTTC. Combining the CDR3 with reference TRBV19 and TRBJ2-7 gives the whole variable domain DGGITQSPKYLFRKEGQNVTLSCEQNLNHDAMYWYRQDPGQGLRLIYYSQIVNDFQKGDIAEGYSVSREKKESFPLTVTSAQKNPTAFYLCASTPQGKYEQYFGPGTRLTVT.

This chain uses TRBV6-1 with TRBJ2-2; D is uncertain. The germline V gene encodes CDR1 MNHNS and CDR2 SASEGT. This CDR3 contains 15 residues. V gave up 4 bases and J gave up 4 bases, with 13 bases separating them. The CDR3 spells CASSASIYPTGELFF. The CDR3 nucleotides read TGTGCCAGCAGTGCCTCTATTTACCCCACCGGGGAGCTGTTTTTT.

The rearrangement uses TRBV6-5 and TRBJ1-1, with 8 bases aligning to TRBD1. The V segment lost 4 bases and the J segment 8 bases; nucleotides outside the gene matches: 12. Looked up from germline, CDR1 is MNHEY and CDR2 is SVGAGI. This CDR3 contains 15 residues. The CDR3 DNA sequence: TGTGCCAGCAGTTTGGCCCCCGACAGGGGCAACGAAGCTTTCTTT. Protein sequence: CASSLAPDRGNEAFF.

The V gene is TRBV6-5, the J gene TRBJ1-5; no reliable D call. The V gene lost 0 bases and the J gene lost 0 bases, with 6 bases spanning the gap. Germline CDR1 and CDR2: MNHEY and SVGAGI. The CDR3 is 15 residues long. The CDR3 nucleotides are TGTGCCAGCAGTTACTCGAGTGTTAGCAATCAGCCCCAGCATTTT. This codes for CASSYSSVSNQPQHF.

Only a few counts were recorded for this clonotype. CDR3 nucleotides: TGTGCCTGGAGGCAGGGGAGGGGGGAGCTGTTTTTT. It specifies CAWRQGRGELFF. V and J are TRBV30 and TRBJ2-2; D possibly matches TRBD1 or TRBD2 (6 bases each). Trimming removed 3 bases at V and 8 bases at J, with 10 bases between. The CDR3 is 12 amino acids. Germline CDR1 is GTSNPN and CDR2 is SVGIG (reference sequence).

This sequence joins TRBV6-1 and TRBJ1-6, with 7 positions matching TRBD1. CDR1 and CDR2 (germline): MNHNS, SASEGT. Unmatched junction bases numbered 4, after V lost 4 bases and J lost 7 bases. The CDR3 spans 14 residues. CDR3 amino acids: CASSGQGWNSPLHF. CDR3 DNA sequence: TGTGCCAGCAGTGGACAGGGATGGAATTCACCCCTCCACTTT.

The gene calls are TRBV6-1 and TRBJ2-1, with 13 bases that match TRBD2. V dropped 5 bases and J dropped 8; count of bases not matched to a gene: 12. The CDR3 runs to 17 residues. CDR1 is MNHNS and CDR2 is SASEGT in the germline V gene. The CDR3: CASSLNPGLAGSDEQFF. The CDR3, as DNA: TGTGCCAGCAGTCTAAATCCGGGACTAGCGGGGTCGGATGAGCAGTTCTTC.